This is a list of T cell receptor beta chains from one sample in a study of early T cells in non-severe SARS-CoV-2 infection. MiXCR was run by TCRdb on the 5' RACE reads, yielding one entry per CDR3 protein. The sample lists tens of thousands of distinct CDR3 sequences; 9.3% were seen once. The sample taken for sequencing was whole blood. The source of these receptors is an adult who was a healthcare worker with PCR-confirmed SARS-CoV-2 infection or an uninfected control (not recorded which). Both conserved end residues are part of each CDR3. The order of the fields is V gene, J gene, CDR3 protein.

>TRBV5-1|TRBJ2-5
CASSGSGGQETQYF
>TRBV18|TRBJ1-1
CASSPTGTMNTEAFF
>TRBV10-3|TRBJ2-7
CAIRGQGAFYEQYF
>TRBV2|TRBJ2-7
CASRGLLAGAYEQYF
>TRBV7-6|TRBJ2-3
CASSLVGPTDTQYF
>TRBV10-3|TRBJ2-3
CAISDPTTSGGRTDTQYF
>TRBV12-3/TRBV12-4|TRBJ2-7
CASSPQGLSEQYF
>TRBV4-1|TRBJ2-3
CASSQTGARDTQYF
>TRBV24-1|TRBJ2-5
CATSGLAGEETQYF
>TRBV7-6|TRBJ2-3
CASRGYRKDTQYF
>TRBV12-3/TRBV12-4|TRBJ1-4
CASSPWVDEKLFF
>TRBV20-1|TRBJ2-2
CSATGTQNTGELFF
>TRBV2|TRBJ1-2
CASIDSPLLNYGYTF
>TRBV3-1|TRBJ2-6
CASSPPRTGANVLTF
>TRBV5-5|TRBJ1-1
CASSSGQLNTEAFF
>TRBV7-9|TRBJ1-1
CASSPLRQTQAEAFF
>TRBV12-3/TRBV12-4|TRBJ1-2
CASTGISYGYTF
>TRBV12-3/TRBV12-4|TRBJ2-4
CASSFRDRAYF
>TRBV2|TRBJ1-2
CASSDGLGAIGGYTF
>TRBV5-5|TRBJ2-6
CASTYGGSGANVLTF
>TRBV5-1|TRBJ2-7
CASSLNPGLSSSYEQYF
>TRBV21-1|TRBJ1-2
CASEIQGRPCGYTF
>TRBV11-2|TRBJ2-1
CASSRTGEQFF
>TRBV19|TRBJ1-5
CASIQGGQTQHF
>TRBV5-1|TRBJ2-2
CASKYEGLTGELFF
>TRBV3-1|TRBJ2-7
CASSQAIAGGLGVQYF
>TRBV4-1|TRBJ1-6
CASSRGDRGPDSPLHF
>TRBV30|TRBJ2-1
CACYGLRRGRMNEQFF
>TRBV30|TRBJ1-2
CAWARAGGYTF
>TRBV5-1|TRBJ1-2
CASSFGQRDGYTF
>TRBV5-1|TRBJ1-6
CASSPGQGNSPLHF
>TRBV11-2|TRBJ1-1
CASRPTGAEMNTEAFF
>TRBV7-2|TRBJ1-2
CASTLAGQARNYGYTF
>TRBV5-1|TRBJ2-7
CASSHGKNTGEQYF
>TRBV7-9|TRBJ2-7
CASSFLGTGTGEQYF
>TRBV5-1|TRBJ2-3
CASSLFPLAGGQTDTQYF
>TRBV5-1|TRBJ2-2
CASSLTGIYAGELFF
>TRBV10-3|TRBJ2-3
CAISEGRRTEDTQYF
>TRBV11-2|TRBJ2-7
CASSIRVKEQYF
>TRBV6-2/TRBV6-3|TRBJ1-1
CASTDTAEAFF
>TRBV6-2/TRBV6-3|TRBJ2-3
CASKKRGTDTQYF
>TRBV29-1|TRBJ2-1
CSVAEGYGQFF